This TCR beta chain comes out of a study of blood T cell repertoires in COVID-19. Whole-study context: The United States, Italy and Spain provided the acute and convalescent COVID-19 samples.

Followed longitudinally, the Seattle patients had been enrolled during active infection. CDR1 is GTSNPN and CDR2 is SVGIG in the germline V gene (reference sequence). There are 14 residues in the CDR3. V shed 4 bases and J shed 2 bases, with 14 bases lying between them. Here immunoSEQ multiplex PCR was the method, and the copy in TCRdb shows in-frame clones only, minus some. This table has approximately 250,000 clones, 75% to 90% appearing once. The chain carries TRBV30 and TRBJ1-1; tentative D call: TRBD1 (6 bases). The sequence was collected from a woman aged 70-85 years with COVID-19, enrolled during active disease. Sequences were obtained from peripheral blood. For the CDR3, the DNA is TGTGCCTGGACCCGGGGACAACCTAACACTGAAGCTTTCTTT. Its translation is CAWTRGQPNTEAFF.